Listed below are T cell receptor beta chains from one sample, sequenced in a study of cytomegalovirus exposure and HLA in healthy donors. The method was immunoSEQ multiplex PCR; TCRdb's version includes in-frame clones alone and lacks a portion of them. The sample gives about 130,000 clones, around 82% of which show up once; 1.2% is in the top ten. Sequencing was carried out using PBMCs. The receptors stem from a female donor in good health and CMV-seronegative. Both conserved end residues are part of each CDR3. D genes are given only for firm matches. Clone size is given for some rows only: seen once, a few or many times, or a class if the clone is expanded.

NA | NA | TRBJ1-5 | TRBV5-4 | CASSEAGNQPQHF | TGTGCCAGCAGCGAGGCAGGGAACCAGCCCCAGCATTTT
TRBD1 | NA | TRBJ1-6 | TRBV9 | CASSRDRGNSPLHF | TGTGCCAGCAGTCGGGACAGGGGCAATTCACCCCTCCACTTT
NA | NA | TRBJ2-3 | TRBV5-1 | CASTENADTQYF | TGCGCCAGCACTGAGAACGCAGATACGCAGTATTTT
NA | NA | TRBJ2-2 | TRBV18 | CASSVAGNTGELFF | TGTGCCAGCTCGGTGGCGGGGAACACCGGGGAGCTGTTTTTT
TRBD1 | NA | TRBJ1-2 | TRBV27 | CASSLEAGGGYTF | TGTGCCAGCAGTTTAGAGGCAGGGGGGGGCTACACCTTC
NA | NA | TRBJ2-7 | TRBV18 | CASSPLQGGTYEQYF | TGTGCCAGCTCACCACTACAGGGAGGGACCTACGAGCAGTACTTC
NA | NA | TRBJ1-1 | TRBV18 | CASSPGGADTEAFF | TGTGCCAGCTCACCGGGAGGGGCGGACACTGAAGCTTTCTTT
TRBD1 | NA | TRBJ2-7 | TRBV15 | CATSRSGTGGYEQYF | TGTGCCACCAGCAGATCCGGGACAGGGGGCTACGAGCAGTACTTC
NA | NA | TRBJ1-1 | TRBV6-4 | CASSREVNTEAFF | TGTGCCAGCAGCCGAGAAGTGAACACTGAAGCTTTCTTT
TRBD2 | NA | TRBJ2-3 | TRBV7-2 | CASSLSSGSRDTQYF | TGTGCCAGCAGCTTATCTAGCGGGAGTCGAGATACGCAGTATTTT
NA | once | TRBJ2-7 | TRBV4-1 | CASSQNRQSLYEQYF | TGCGCCAGCAGCCAGAACAGACAAAGCCTCTACGAGCAGTACTTC
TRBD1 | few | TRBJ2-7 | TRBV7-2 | CASSLAGQGASAGGIRYEQYF | TGTGCCAGCAGCTTAGCCGGACAGGGGGCCTCGGCGGGAGGAATCCGCTACGAGCAGTACTTC
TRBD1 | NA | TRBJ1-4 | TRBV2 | CASSAAPTGGVGEKLFF | TGTGCCAGCAGTGCCGCCCCAACAGGGGGAGTAGGGGAAAAACTGTTTTTT
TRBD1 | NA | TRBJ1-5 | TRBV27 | CATRQGGGNQPQHF | TGTGCCACGCGACAGGGTGGGGGTAATCAGCCCCAGCATTTT
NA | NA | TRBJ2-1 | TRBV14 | CASSQVGGWPYNEQFF | TGTGCCAGCAGCCAAGTGGGGGGTTGGCCCTACAATGAGCAGTTCTTC
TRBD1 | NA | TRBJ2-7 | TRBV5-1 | CASSLEGTGEKQYF | TGCGCCAGCAGCTTGGAAGGGACAGGGGAAAAGCAGTACTTC
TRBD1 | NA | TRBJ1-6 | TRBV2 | CASRGQGNRNSPLHF | TGTGCCAGCAGAGGACAGGGGAACAGAAATTCACCCCTCCACTTT
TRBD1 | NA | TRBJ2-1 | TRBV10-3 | CAISELVGQGSNEQFF | TGTGCCATCAGTGAGCTAGTGGGACAGGGTAGCAATGAGCAGTTCTTC
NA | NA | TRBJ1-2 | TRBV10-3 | CAISEIGDYGYTF | TGTGCCATCAGTGAGATCGGGGACTATGGCTACACCTTC
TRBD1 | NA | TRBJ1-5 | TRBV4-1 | CASSLGQASDQPQHF | TGCGCCAGCAGCCTGGGACAGGCTTCGGATCAGCCCCAGCATTTT
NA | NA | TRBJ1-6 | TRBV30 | CAWRGLSGWENSPLHF | TGTGCCTGGAGAGGCCTCTCGGGTTGGGAGAATTCACCCCTCCACTTT
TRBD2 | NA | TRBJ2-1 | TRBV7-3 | CASSLAGGKNNEQFF | TGTGCCAGCAGCCTAGCGGGAGGGAAGAACAATGAGCAGTTCTTC
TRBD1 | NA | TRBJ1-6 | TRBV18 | CASSLSGQGNSPLHF | TGTGCCAGCTCACTCTCGGGACAGGGTAATTCACCCCTCCACTTT